These 2 T cell receptor beta chains were sequenced from one sample in a study of blood T cell repertoires in COVID-19. TCRdb's table, derived via immunoSEQ multiplex PCR, lists solely in-frame clones and lacks some. Among 200,000 to 250,000 clones listed, 84% were seen once. Material for sequencing was peripheral blood. The origin of the receptors is a man in his thirties or forties with active or convalescent COVID-19.

This clone showed up just a few times. J is TRBJ2-1 and V is TRBV7-8; 9 bases line up with TRBD1. The CDR3 totals 17 residues. V lost 1 base, J lost 5 bases, and 9 bases stayed unmatched. Germline V gives CDR1 SGHVS, CDR2 FQNEAQ. This CDR3 is CASSLGLGQGGNNEQFF. In DNA, the CDR3 is TGTGCCAGCAGCTTAGGGCTGGGACAGGGAGGAAACAATGAGCAGTTCTTC.

This clone showed up just a few times. This chain joins TRBV2 and TRBJ2-7; 9 bases are a match to TRBD1. J was trimmed by 6 bases and V by 6 bases; bases with no gene match: 12. The CDR3 length is 15 residues. CDR1 and CDR2 (germline): SNHLY, FYNNEI. The CDR3 loop is CASRTQGAAFAEQYF. The CDR3 region has the DNA TGTGCCAGCAGGACACAGGGGGCTGCCTTCGCCGAGCAGTACTTC.